This T cell receptor beta chain was identified in a study of beta chain features in type 1 diabetes. V lost 0 bases, J lost 5 bases, and 1 base stayed unmatched. CDR1 and CDR2 (germline): SGHRS, YFSETQ. The CDR3 length is 14 residues. Findings of the study overall: The question left open here concerned HLA type influencing TCRB rearrangement.

The entirety of the isolated RNA underwent reverse transcription, so expressed TCRB transcripts were sequenced. Method: immunoSEQ multiplex PCR; TCRdb's copy keeps in-frame clones and lacks some. The sample holds some 230,000 clones, over 8.5% seen once. In this sample, this clone turned up a few times. Its antigen is unidentified. The chain uses TRBV5-1 and TRBJ2-5; TRBD2 agrees at 10 bases. Sequenced material: naive CD4+ T cells from blood. This TCR derives from a woman aged 18-35 years in good health. DNA of the CDR3: TGCGCCAGCAGCTTGGTTAGCGGGGGGGAGACCCAGTACTTC. Its protein product is CASSLVSGGETQYF. The full variable domain, with the rest looked up from reference TRBV5-1 and TRBJ2-5, is KAGVTQTPRYLIKTRGQQVTLSCSPISGHRSVSWYQQTPGQGLQFLFEYFSETQRNKGNFPGRFSGRQFSNSRSEMNVSTLELGDSALYLCASSLVSGGETQYFGPGTRLLVL.